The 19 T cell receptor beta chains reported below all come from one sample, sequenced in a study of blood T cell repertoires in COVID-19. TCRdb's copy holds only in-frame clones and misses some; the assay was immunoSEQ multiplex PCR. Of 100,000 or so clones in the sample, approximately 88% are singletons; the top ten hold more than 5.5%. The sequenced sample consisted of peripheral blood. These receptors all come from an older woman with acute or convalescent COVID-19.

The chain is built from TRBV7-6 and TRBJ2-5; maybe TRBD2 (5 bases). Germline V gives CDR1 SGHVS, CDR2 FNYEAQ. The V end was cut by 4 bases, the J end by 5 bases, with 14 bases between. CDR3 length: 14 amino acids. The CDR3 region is CASSSVHGVETQYF. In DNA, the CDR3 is TGTGCCAGCAGCTCCGTCCACGGGGTGGAGACCCAGTACTTC.

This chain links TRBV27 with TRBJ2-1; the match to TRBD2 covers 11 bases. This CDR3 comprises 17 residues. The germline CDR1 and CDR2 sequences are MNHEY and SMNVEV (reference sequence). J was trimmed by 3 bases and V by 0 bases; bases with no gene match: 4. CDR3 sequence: CASSLSTSGSFYNEQFF. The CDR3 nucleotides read TGTGCCAGCAGTTTATCAACTAGCGGGAGTTTCTACAATGAGCAGTTCTTC.

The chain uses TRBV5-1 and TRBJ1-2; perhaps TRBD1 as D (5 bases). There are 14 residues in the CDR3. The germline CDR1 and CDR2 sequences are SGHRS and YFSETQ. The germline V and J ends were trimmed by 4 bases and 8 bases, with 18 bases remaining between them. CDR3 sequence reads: CASSPQGSGTGYTF. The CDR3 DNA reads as TGCGCCAGCAGCCCCCAGGGTTCAGGAACGGGCTACACCTTC.

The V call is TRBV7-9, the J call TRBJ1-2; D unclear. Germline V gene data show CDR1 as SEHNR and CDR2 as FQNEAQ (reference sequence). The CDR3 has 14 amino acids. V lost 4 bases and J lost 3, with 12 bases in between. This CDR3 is CASSSSSRDYGYTF. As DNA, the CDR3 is TGTGCCAGCAGCTCCTCGAGTCGCGACTATGGCTACACCTTC.

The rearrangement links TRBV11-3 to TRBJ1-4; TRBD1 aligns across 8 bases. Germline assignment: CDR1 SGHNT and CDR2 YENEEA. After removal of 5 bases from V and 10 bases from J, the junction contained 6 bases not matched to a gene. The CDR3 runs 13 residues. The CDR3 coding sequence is TGTGCCAGCAGCCAGACAGGGGCAGGAAAACTGTTTTTT. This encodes CASSQTGAGKLFF.

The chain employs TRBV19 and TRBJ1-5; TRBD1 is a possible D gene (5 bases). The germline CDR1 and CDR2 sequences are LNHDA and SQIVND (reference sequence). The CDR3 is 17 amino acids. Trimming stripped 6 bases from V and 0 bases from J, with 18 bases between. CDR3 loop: CASSLEGGAYSNQPQHF. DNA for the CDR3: TGTGCCAGTAGCCTGGAAGGAGGGGCCTATAGCAATCAGCCCCAGCATTTT.

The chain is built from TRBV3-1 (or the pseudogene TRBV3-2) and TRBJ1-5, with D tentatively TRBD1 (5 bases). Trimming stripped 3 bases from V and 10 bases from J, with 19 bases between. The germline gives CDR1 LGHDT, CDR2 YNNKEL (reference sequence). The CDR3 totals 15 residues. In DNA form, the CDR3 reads TGTGCCAGCAGCCACCTACGTCAGGGAGGACGTCCCCAGCATTTT. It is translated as CASSHLRQGGRPQHF.

CDR3 residues: CASSGESYEQYV. In DNA, the CDR3 is TGCGCCAGCAGTGGGGAGTCTTACGAGCAGTACGTC. The chain links TRBV10-2 to TRBJ2-7; weak D call: TRBD2 (5 bases). Germline V gene sequence: CDR1 WSHSY, CDR2 SAAADI. This CDR3 has 12 residues. Trimming took 4 bases from V and 4 from J, leaving 8 bases between them.

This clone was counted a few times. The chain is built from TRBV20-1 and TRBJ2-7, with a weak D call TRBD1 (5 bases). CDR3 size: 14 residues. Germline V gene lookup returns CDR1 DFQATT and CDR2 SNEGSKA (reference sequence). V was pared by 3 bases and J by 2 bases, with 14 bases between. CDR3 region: CSASGAFRPYEQYF. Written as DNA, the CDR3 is TGCAGTGCTAGTGGGGCTTTCCGCCCCTACGAGCAGTACTTC.

The CDR3: CASSQLLAPVRNEQFF. CDR3 DNA sequence: TGCGCCAGCAGCCAGTTACTAGCGCCCGTCCGGAATGAGCAGTTCTTC. The chain uses TRBV4-1 and TRBJ2-1; 7 nucleotides agree with TRBD2. Per germline, CDR1 MGHRA and CDR2 YSYEKL. The CDR3 is 16 amino acids. With 3 bases clipped from V and 7 bases from J, the junction kept 12 bases outside the gene matches.

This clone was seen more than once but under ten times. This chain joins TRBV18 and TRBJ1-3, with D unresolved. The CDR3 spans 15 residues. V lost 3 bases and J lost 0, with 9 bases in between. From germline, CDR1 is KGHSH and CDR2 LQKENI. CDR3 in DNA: TGTGCCAGCTCACCCGTCACAAGCTCTGGAAACACCATATATTTT. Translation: CASSPVTSSGNTIYF.

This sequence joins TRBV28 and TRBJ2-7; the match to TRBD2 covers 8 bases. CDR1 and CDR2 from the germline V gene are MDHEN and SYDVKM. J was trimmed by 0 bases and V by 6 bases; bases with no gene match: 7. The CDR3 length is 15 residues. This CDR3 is CASRSGGASSYEQYF. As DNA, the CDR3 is TGTGCCAGCAGGAGCGGGGGCGCATCCTCCTACGAGCAGTACTTC.

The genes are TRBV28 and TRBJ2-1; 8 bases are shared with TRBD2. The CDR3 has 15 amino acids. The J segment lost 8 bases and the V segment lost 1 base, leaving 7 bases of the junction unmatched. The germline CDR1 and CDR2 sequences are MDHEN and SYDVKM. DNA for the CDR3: TGTGCCAGCAGTTTATTAACGGGAGGGGTTCATGAGCAGTTCTTC. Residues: CASSLLTGGVHEQFF.

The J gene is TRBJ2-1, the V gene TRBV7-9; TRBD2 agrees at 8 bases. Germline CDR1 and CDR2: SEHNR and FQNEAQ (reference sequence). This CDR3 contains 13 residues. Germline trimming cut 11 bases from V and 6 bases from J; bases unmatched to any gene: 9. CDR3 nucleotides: TGTGCCTGCGACGGGACTAGTACCAATGAGCAGTTCTTC. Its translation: CACDGTSTNEQFF.

CDR3 in DNA: TGTGCCAGTAGTATCGAGCCAGGCCGGGACTCCTATAATTCACCCCTCCACTTT. Protein sequence: CASSIEPGRDSYNSPLHF. The genes are TRBV19 and TRBJ1-6; D is unclear. CDR1 is LNHDA and CDR2 is SQIVND in the germline V gene (reference sequence). The CDR3 is 18 residues long. V was clipped by 3 bases and J by 0 bases, with 15 bases between them.

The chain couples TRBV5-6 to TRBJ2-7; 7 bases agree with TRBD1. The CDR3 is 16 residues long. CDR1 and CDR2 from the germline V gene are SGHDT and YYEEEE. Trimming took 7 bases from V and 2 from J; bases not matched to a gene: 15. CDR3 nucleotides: TGTGCCAGCCACGAAGGGGGAAGAGACAGGGCCTACGAGCAGTACGTC. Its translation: CASHEGGRDRAYEQYV.

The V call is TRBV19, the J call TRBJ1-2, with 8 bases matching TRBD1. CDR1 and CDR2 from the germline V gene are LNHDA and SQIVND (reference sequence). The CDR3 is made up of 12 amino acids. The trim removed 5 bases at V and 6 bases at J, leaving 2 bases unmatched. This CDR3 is CASSRTGNGYTF. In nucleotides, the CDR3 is TGTGCCAGTAGTCGGACAGGGAATGGCTACACCTTC.

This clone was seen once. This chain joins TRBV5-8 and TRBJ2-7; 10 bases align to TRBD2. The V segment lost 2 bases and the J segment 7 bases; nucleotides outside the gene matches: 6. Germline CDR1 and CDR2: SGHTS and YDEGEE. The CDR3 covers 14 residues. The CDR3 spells CASSLLLAGSEQYV. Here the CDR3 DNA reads TGTGCCAGCAGCTTATTACTAGCGGGGTCAGAGCAGTACGTC.

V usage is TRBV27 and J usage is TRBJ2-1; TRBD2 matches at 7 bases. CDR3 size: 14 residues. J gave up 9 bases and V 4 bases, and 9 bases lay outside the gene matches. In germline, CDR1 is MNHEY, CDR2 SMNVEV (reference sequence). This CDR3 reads CASSSGRTPSEQFF. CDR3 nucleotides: TGTGCCAGCAGTTCCGGGAGGACCCCAAGTGAGCAGTTCTTC.